This T cell receptor (beta chain) was sequenced during a study of T cells after yellow fever vaccination. This clonotype was picked up a small number of times. Germline-derived CDR1 and CDR2 are SGHTA and FQGNSA. CDR3 length: 14 amino acids. V shed 5 bases and J 2 bases; nucleotides not matched to a gene: 5. They built TCR cDNA with 5'RACE template switching, a step that put in a universal primer site and UMIs. TCRdb passed the 5' RACE reads through MiXCR, listing each CDR3 protein once. Of 80,000 to 100,000 distinct CDR3 sequences listed, over 8% are singletons. Study-wide points: Most primary-vaccination clones reappeared after the booster (about 95% CD4, 85% to 90% CD8). The presence of abundant clonotypes contaminating from the bulk population was possible in FACS-sorted repertoires. Weaker, the secondary response had a peak occurring faster, on day 5 versus 15.

The chain recombines TRBV7-2 with TRBJ1-1, with 7 bases that match TRBD1. Sequenced here: CD8+ T cells not binding an NS4B(214-222) dextramer, sorted from PBMCs, sampled about 2 weeks after the first yellow fever vaccination. This receptor was obtained from a man between 18 and 35 years old who received the YFV17D yellow fever vaccine. The CDR3 DNA follows: TGTGCCAGCAGCGACAGACAGGGAAACACTGAAGCTTTCTTT. This codes for CASSDRQGNTEAFF.